This entry concerns a single T cell receptor (beta chain). Profiling relied on immunoSEQ multiplex PCR, and the TCRdb table lists in-frame clones only, not all of them. The sample shows approximately 240,000 clones, roughly nine tenths of them seen only once. This entry belongs to a study of blood T cell repertoires in COVID-19. In the study overall: Samples taken during acute and convalescent COVID-19 were collected in the United States, Italy and Spain. Sample material is recorded as cDNA or gDNA derived from T cells, B-cell-depleted T cells, or PBMCs.

V was cut by 5 bases and J by 3 bases, with 14 bases left in between. The CDR3 has 15 residues. Germline CDR1 and CDR2: MDHEN and SYDVKM. Participant ages covered roughly 18 to 89 years across some 25 US areas. Cohort placement rested on clinical history that participants reported themselves. V and J are TRBV28 and TRBJ2-1; a possible D gene is TRBD1 (5 bases). This TCR came from a woman in her fifties or sixties in a cohort exposed to, infected with or recovered from COVID-19 (not recorded which). The source material was PBMCs or T cells enriched from blood (not recorded which). The CDR3, as DNA: TGTGCCAGCAGTCCTAGGGGTGGCCGCTACAATGAGCAGTTCTTC. It codes for CASSPRGGRYNEQFF.